The rows below give T cell receptor beta chains drawn from one sample of a study of blood T cell repertoires in COVID-19. Data came from immunoSEQ multiplex PCR; TCRdb stores just in-frame clones and leaves some out. In the table there are a few hundred thousand clones, 70% to 90% of which are singletons. The sequenced sample was PBMCs or T cells enriched from blood (not recorded which). The receptors shown here come from a middle-aged woman who had recovered from COVID-19. Each CDR3 is given with its conserved first and last residue.

j_call: TRBJ1-5
v_call: TRBV7-2
cdr3_aa: CASSTFGGSNQPQHF

j_call: TRBJ1-2
v_call: TRBV28
cdr3_aa: CASSRDRDAYGYTF

j_call: TRBJ2-1
v_call: TRBV15
cdr3_aa: CATSRIQLGLAGVFGEQFF

j_call: TRBJ1-6
v_call: TRBV28
cdr3_aa: CASSPGTGKFALHF

j_call: TRBJ2-3
v_call: TRBV19
cdr3_aa: CASRSGGSGTDTQYF

j_call: TRBJ2-7
v_call: TRBV12-3/TRBV12-4
cdr3_aa: CASSWAASYEQYF

j_call: TRBJ1-1
v_call: TRBV27
cdr3_aa: CASGPREYTEAFF

j_call: TRBJ1-6
v_call: TRBV27
cdr3_aa: CASRTGGRLNSPLHF

j_call: TRBJ2-7
v_call: TRBV2
cdr3_aa: CASRAGTGSLEQYF

j_call: TRBJ1-5
v_call: TRBV7-8
cdr3_aa: CASSLRDSNQPQHF

j_call: TRBJ2-3
v_call: TRBV27
cdr3_aa: CASRAIGDWRGTDTQYF

j_call: TRBJ1-4
v_call: TRBV24-1
cdr3_aa: CATSDSLPGTTNEKLFF

j_call: TRBJ2-7
v_call: TRBV5-4
cdr3_aa: CASSSSGSSYEQYF

j_call: TRBJ1-4
v_call: TRBV20-1
cdr3_aa: CSARFDEKLFF

j_call: TRBJ1-2
v_call: TRBV19
cdr3_aa: CASSHGGQTGDDGYTF

j_call: TRBJ2-7
v_call: TRBV7-3
cdr3_aa: CASSLSFGGTYEQYF

j_call: TRBJ2-4
v_call: TRBV20-1
cdr3_aa: CSARQGNIQYF

j_call: TRBJ2-7
v_call: TRBV19
cdr3_aa: CASRRTSGELYEQYF

j_call: TRBJ2-3
v_call: TRBV5-1
cdr3_aa: CASSLPGPDTDTQYF

j_call: TRBJ2-1
v_call: TRBV29-1
cdr3_aa: CSVEGGPSGAFF

j_call: TRBJ1-6
v_call: TRBV7-3
cdr3_aa: CASSLLAAGQGGSPLHF

j_call: TRBJ2-7
v_call: TRBV2
cdr3_aa: CASGQGVSYEQYF

j_call: TRBJ2-7
v_call: TRBV12-3/TRBV12-4
cdr3_aa: CASSLDRSEQYF

j_call: TRBJ2-3
v_call: TRBV19
cdr3_aa: CASKAGYSTDTQYF

j_call: TRBJ2-7
v_call: TRBV28
cdr3_aa: CASSSGAASSYEQYF

j_call: TRBJ2-5
v_call: TRBV20-1
cdr3_aa: CSASVEYQETQYF

j_call: TRBJ1-6
v_call: TRBV7-3
cdr3_aa: CASSCPRHVLARPLHF

j_call: TRBJ2-5
v_call: TRBV2
cdr3_aa: CASSEGRQETQYF

j_call: TRBJ2-6
v_call: TRBV19
cdr3_aa: CASSVAGGAASGANVLTF

j_call: TRBJ1-1
v_call: TRBV18
cdr3_aa: CASSLGAGRDTEAFF

j_call: TRBJ1-2
v_call: TRBV7-9
cdr3_aa: CASSLLQGDGYTF

j_call: TRBJ2-7
v_call: TRBV6-5
cdr3_aa: CASRVLGLGGQYF

j_call: TRBJ2-3
v_call: TRBV7-8
cdr3_aa: CASTLLGGRTDTQYF

j_call: TRBJ2-2
v_call: TRBV7-9
cdr3_aa: CASSRGTGNTGELFF

j_call: TRBJ1-1
v_call: TRBV12-3/TRBV12-4
cdr3_aa: CASSRQGIPEAFF

j_call: TRBJ2-5
v_call: TRBV6-2/TRBV6-3
cdr3_aa: CASSQTGGATQTQYF

j_call: TRBJ1-1
v_call: TRBV7-3
cdr3_aa: CASSLRQNTEAFF

j_call: TRBJ2-5
v_call: TRBV5-1
cdr3_aa: CASSKTSGHQGTQYF

j_call: TRBJ2-3
v_call: TRBV10-1
cdr3_aa: CASSRGLYTDTQYF

j_call: TRBJ2-1
v_call: TRBV18
cdr3_aa: CASSPRITSGPNNEQFF

j_call: TRBJ2-1
v_call: TRBV9
cdr3_aa: CASSTTLGNSGSRYNEQFF

j_call: TRBJ2-1
v_call: TRBV7-3
cdr3_aa: CASSKGGEQFF

j_call: TRBJ1-2
v_call: TRBV5-1
cdr3_aa: CASTDTGYGGYTF

j_call: TRBJ2-7
v_call: TRBV27
cdr3_aa: CASSPLGRAGEQYF

j_call: TRBJ2-1
v_call: TRBV6-5
cdr3_aa: CASSRQGNSYNEQFF

j_call: TRBJ2-7
v_call: TRBV19
cdr3_aa: CASSTRSPAYEQYF

j_call: TRBJ2-3
v_call: TRBV5-1
cdr3_aa: CASSSQRLTDTQYF

j_call: TRBJ1-6
v_call: TRBV20-1
cdr3_aa: CSALGLSPLHF

j_call: TRBJ1-1
v_call: TRBV28
cdr3_aa: CASSQPQGAETEAFF

j_call: TRBJ1-1
v_call: TRBV5-6
cdr3_aa: CASSGLTGWGNTEAFF

j_call: TRBJ1-4
v_call: TRBV10-3
cdr3_aa: CAISSGEKLFF

j_call: TRBJ2-7
v_call: TRBV7-2
cdr3_aa: CASSLDSGLAGVEQYF

j_call: TRBJ2-7
v_call: TRBV28
cdr3_aa: CASSLSAGIEEQYF

j_call: TRBJ1-2
v_call: TRBV5-1
cdr3_aa: CASSSDRGNGYTF

j_call: TRBJ1-2
v_call: TRBV12-3/TRBV12-4
cdr3_aa: CASSSLTYPTF

j_call: TRBJ1-5
v_call: TRBV28
cdr3_aa: CASSPGSSSNQPQHF

j_call: TRBJ2-7
v_call: TRBV9
cdr3_aa: CASSVMAGENEQYF

j_call: TRBJ1-4
v_call: TRBV29-1
cdr3_aa: CSVVGGFDEKLFF

j_call: TRBJ2-3
v_call: TRBV21-1
cdr3_aa: CASSPRGDDTQYF